The clone carrying this TCR beta chain has ten or more counts. The data originate from a study of regulatory T cells in long-lasting Graves disease. Arm-PCR of CDR3 regions and iRepertoire HTBI primers were the basis on which TCR beta libraries were built. TCRdb re-derived calls from the multiplex PCR reads in MiXCR, one entry per CDR3 protein. The sample comprises hundreds of thousands of distinct CDR3 sequences, around 15% of which are singletons, and about a fifth rests with the top ten. The time point denotes: newly diagnosed GD, antithyroid drugs for less than 3 months. Generation of the TCR library employed RNA extracted from PBMCs. Germline V CDR1 and CDR2: SGHTA, FQGTGA. This CDR3 is 16 amino acids long. Trimming cost V 5 bases and J 4 bases; bases outside gene matches: 13.

This chain links TRBV7-3 with TRBJ1-2; 7 positions agree with TRBD1. The origin of this receptor is a female donor with Graves disease. Sequencing used peripheral blood mononuclear cells (PBMCs), obtained at new diagnosis, from a patient treated with antithyroid drugs. The CDR3 nucleotides read TGTGCCAGCAGCCTCACCGCCCGGGACAGAGTCTATGGCTACACCTTC. It is translated as CASSLTARDRVYGYTF.